These 12 T cell receptor beta chains were sequenced from one sample in a study of blood T cells in healthy people across ages (dated by TCRdb to 2014 to 2015). Preparation of the library involved 5' RACE. Sequenced on an Illumina HiSeq 2500. A second PCR of 7 to 11 cycles was performed with a sample-barcoded 5' primer and a J-beta primer mix. The public reads were run again by TCRdb, first through fastp at Q25 and then through MiXCR, and only productive beta chains were kept. Every CDR3 protein is listed once, alongside the most common genes and DNA of its rows. Present in this sample are approximately 1.5 million distinct CDR3 sequences, 34% of which were seen just once. The ten largest account for approximately 11% of the sample. The specimen was blood. The receptors shown here come from a woman in her 30s in good health.

The CDR3 reads CASSPRSGPQETQYF. For the CDR3, the DNA is TGTGCCAGCAGCCCTCGCTCGGGTCCCCAAGAGACCCAGTACTTC. The V call is TRBV7-9, the J call TRBJ2-5; D is unresolved. V was cut by 5 bases and J by 1 base, with 14 bases left in between. The CDR3 has 15 amino acids. Germline assignment: CDR1 SEHNR and CDR2 FQNEAQ (reference sequence). The full variable domain, with the rest looked up from reference TRBV7-9 and TRBJ2-5, is DTGVSQNPRHKITKRGQNVTFRCDPISEHNRLYWYRQTLGQGPEFLTYFQNEAQLEKSRLLSDRFSAERPKGSFSTLEIQRTEQGDSAMYLCASSPRSGPQETQYFGPGTRLLVL.

The rearrangement joins TRBV29-1 to TRBJ2-1; TRBD1 agrees at 9 bases. This CDR3 has 15 residues. CDR1 is SQVTM, CDR2 ANQGSEA, per germline. The J segment lost 4 bases and the V segment lost 2 bases, leaving 6 bases of the junction unmatched. The CDR3 DNA sequence: TGCAGCGTTGAAATCGGGACAGGGAATTACAATGAGCAGTTCTTC. Translating gives CSVEIGTGNYNEQFF.

In its sample, this clonotype was seen a few times. The rearrangement uses TRBV27 and TRBJ2-5; 7 positions agree with TRBD2. Losses at the gene ends were 5 bases for V and 5 bases for J; bases not matched to a gene: 17. The germline V gene encodes CDR1 MNHEY and CDR2 SMNVEV (reference sequence). This CDR3 comprises 17 residues. Here the CDR3 reads CASSPKAGSLLRETQYF. The CDR3 DNA sequence: TGTGCCAGCAGTCCAAAAGCGGGGAGCCTACTCAGGGAGACCCAGTACTTC.

The J gene is TRBJ1-2, the V gene TRBV10-2; possibly TRBD1 for D (5 bases). V was cut by 4 bases and J by 1 base, with 10 bases left in between. The CDR3 covers 14 residues. The germline gives CDR1 WSHSY, CDR2 SAAADI. The CDR3, as DNA: TGCGCCAGCAGTGGGACATCGCTTAACTATGGCTACACCTTC. Encoded protein: CASSGTSLNYGYTF.

As DNA, the CDR3 is TGTGCCAGCAGCCAAGTAACTCACGAGCAGTACTTC. It is translated as CASSQVTHEQYF. J is TRBJ2-7 and V is TRBV3-1; D ambiguous. The CDR3 is 12 residues long. Looked up from germline, CDR1 is LGHDT and CDR2 is YNNKEL (reference sequence). V shed 1 base and J shed 5 bases, with 6 bases lying between them.

The chain recombines TRBV2 with TRBJ1-4; perhaps TRBD1 as D (5 bases). Per germline, CDR1 SNHLY and CDR2 FYNNEI. V shed 7 bases and J shed 7 bases, with 19 bases lying between them. The CDR3 runs 15 residues. CDR3 DNA: TGTGCCAGCAACCAGCAGGGACCACAAGGTGAAAAACTGTTTTTT. As protein: CASNQQGPQGEKLFF. Together with reference TRBV2 and TRBJ1-4, the CDR3 gives the full variable domain: EPEVTQTPSHQVTQMGQEVILRCVPISNHLYFYWYRQILGQKVEFLVSFYNNEISEKSEIFDDQFSVERPDGSNFTLKIRSTKLEDSAMYFCASNQQGPQGEKLFFGSGTQLSVL.

This clonotype showed up just a few times. The chain carries TRBV28 and TRBJ2-7; weak D call: TRBD2 (5 bases). Germline CDR1 and CDR2: MDHEN and SYDVKM. The CDR3 runs to 12 residues. V dropped 11 bases and J dropped 3 bases, with 14 bases sitting between them. Written as DNA, the CDR3 is TGTGCCGGATCGACCGGGGACTACGAGCAGTACTTC. Translating gives CAGSTGDYEQYF.

J is TRBJ1-2 and V is TRBV2; tentatively, D is TRBD1 (5 bases). CDR3 length: 13 residues. Looked up from germline, CDR1 is SNHLY and CDR2 is FYNNEI. V gave up 6 bases and J gave up 7 bases, with 15 bases separating them. The DNA of the CDR3 is TGTGCCAGCAGCCTAGGGGCGGAAGGTGGCTACACCTTC. Translated: CASSLGAEGGYTF.

This clonotype showed up just once. CDR3 residues: CATSTQGEKLFF. The CDR3 DNA sequence: TGTGCCACCAGCACCCAAGGGGAAAAACTGTTTTTT. The V call is TRBV15, the J call TRBJ1-4; D ambiguous. Germline V lookup: CDR1 LNHNV, CDR2 YYDKDF (reference sequence). V lost 4 bases, J lost 8 bases, and 8 bases lay in between. The CDR3 is 12 residues long.

The chain uses TRBV4-2 and TRBJ2-1, with D uncertain. Trimming removed 4 bases from V and 7 bases from J, with 8 bases in between. Germline CDR1 is LGHNA and CDR2 is YNFKEQ. The CDR3 spans 12 residues. In DNA form, the CDR3 reads TGTGCCAGCAGCCTTGACTTAAATGAGCAGTTCTTC. The encoded protein is CASSLDLNEQFF.

The chain links TRBV18 to TRBJ2-5, with 7 bases identical to TRBD2. Germline lookup yields CDR1 KGHSH and CDR2 LQKENI. The CDR3 totals 15 residues. With V trimmed by 2 bases and J by 3 bases, 6 bases remained unmatched. CDR3 sequence reads: CASSPLGREEETQYF. The CDR3 DNA reads as TGTGCCAGCTCACCATTGGGGAGGGAAGAAGAGACCCAGTACTTC.

The chain couples TRBV10-3 to TRBJ2-5; TRBD1 aligns across 7 bases. Per the germline V gene, CDR1 is ENHRY and CDR2 is SYGVKD. The CDR3 totals 13 residues. Trimming cost V 4 bases and J 11 bases; bases outside gene matches: 10. CDR3 nucleotide sequence: TGTGCCATCAGTGGAGACAGGGTCAATGAGCAGTACTTC. Protein sequence: CAISGDRVNEQYF.